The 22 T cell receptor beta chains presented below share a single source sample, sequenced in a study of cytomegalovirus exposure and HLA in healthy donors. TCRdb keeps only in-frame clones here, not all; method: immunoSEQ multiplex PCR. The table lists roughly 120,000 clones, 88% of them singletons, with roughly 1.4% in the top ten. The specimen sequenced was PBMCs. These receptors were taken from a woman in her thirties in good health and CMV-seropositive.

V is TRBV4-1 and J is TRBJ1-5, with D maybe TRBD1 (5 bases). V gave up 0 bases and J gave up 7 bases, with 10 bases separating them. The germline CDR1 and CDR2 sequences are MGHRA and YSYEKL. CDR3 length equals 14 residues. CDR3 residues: CASSQEEGNQPQHF. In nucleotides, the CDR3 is TGCGCCAGCAGCCAAGAGGAGGGGAACCAGCCCCAGCATTTT.

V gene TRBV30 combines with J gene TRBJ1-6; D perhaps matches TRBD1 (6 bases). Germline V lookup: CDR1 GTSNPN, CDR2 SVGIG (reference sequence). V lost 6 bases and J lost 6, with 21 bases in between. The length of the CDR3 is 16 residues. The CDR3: CACSSTRGGFNSPLHF. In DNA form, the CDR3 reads TGTGCCTGCAGCAGCACCAGGGGCGGTTTTAATTCACCCCTCCACTTT.

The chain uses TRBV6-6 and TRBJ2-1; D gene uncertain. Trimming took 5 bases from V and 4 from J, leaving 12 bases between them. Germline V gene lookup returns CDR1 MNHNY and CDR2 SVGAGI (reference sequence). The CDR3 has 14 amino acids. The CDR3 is CASSTAAVYNEQFF. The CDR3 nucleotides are TGTGCCAGCAGTACTGCGGCGGTTTACAATGAGCAGTTCTTC.

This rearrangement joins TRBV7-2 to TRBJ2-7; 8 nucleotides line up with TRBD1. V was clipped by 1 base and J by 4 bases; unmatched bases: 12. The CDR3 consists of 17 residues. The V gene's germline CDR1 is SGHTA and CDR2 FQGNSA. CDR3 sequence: CASSLGVWGQEIYEQYF. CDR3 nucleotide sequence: TGTGCCAGCAGCTTAGGCGTTTGGGGACAGGAAATTTACGAGCAGTACTTC.

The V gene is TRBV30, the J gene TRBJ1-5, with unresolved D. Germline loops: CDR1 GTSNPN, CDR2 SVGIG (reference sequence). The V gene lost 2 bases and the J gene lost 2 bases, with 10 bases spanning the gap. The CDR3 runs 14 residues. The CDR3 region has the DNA TGTGCCTGGAGTAGCGGGATGGGCAATCAGCCCCAGCATTTT. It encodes CAWSSGMGNQPQHF. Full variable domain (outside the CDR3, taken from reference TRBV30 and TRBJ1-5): SQTIHQWPATLVQPVGSPLSLECTVEGTSNPNLYWYRQAAGRGLQLLFYSVGIGQISSEVPQNLSASRPQDRQFILSSKKLLLSDSGFYLCAWSSGMGNQPQHFGDGTRLSIL.

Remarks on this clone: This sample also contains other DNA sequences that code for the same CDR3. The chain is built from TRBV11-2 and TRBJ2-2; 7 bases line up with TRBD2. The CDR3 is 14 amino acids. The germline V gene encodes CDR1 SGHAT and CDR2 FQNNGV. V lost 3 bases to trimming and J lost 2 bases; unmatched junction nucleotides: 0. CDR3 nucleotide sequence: TGTGCCAGCAGCTTGGGACTAAACACCGGGGAGCTGTTTTTT. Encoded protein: CASSLGLNTGELFF.

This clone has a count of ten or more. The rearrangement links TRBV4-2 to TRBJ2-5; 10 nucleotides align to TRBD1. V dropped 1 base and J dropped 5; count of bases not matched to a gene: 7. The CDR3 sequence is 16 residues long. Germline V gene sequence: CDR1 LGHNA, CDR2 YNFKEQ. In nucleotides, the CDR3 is TGTGCCAGCAGCCAAGTGGGACAGGGGCAGATCGAGACCCAGTACTTC. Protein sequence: CASSQVGQGQIETQYF.

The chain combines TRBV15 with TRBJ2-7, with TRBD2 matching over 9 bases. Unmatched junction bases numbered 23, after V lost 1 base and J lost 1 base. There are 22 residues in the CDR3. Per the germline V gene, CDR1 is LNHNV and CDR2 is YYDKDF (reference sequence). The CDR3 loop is CATSRGGSGSTSPRGRSYEQYF. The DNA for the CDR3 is TGTGCCACCAGCAGAGGTGGTAGCGGGAGTACCTCTCCTCGTGGTAGGTCCTACGAGCAGTACTTC. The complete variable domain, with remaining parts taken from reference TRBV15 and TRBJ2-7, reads DAMVIQNPRYQVTQFGKPVTLSCSQTLNHNVMYWYQQKSSQAPKLLFHYYDKDFNNEADTPDNFQSRRPNTSFCFLDIRSPGLGDTAMYLCATSRGGSGSTSPRGRSYEQYFGPGTRLTVT.

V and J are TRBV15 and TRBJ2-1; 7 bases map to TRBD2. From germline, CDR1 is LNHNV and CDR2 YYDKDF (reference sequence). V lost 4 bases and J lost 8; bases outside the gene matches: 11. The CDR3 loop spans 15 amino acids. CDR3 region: CATSNHPEGGDEQFF. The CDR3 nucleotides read TGTGCCACCAGCAACCACCCGGAGGGAGGGGATGAGCAGTTCTTC.

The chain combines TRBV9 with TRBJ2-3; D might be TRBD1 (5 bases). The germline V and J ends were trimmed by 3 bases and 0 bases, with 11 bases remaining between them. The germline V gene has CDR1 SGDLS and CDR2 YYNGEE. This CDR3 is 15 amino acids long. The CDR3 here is CASSARTLSTDTQYF. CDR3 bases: TGTGCCAGCAGCGCCCGGACACTTAGCACAGATACGCAGTATTTT.

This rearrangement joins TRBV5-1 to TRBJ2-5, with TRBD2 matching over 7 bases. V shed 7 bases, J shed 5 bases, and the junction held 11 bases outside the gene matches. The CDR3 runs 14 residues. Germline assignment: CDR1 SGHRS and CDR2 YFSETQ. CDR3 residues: CASSSGRYGETQYF. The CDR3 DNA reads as TGCGCCAGCTCATCCGGGAGGTATGGGGAGACCCAGTACTTC.

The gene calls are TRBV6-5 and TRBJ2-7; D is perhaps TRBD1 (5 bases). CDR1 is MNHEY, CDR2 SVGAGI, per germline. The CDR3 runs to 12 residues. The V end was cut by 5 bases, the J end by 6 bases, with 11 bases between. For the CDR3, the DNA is TGTGCCAGCAGTACAGGTTGGGCCGAGCAGTACTTC. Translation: CASSTGWAEQYF.

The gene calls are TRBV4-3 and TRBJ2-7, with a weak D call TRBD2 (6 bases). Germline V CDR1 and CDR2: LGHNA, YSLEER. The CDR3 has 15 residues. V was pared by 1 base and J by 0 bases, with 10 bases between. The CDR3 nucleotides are TGCGCCAGCAGCCAAGTGCGGGGAAGCTCCTACGAGCAGTACTTC. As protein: CASSQVRGSSYEQYF.

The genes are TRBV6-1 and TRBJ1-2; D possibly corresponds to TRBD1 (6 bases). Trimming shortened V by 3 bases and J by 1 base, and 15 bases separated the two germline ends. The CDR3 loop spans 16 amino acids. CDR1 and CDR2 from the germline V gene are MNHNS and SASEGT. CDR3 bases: TGTGCCAGCAGTGACAACCCGGGACAAAATAACTATGGCTACACCTTC. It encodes CASSDNPGQNNYGYTF.

CDR3 residues: CASSPRGDLAKNIQYF. CDR3 DNA sequence: TGTGCCAGCTCACCACGGGGGGACCTAGCCAAAAACATTCAGTACTTC. The chain employs TRBV18 and TRBJ2-4, with a tentative D call TRBD2 (6 bases). CDR3 size: 16 residues. The ends were cut back, 1 base at V and 0 bases at J, with 10 bases in the middle. The V gene's germline CDR1 is KGHSH and CDR2 LQKENI.

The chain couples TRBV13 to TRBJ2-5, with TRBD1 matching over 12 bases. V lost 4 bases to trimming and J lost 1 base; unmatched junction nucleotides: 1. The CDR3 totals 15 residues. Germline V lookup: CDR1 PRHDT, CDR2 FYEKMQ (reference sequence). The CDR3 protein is CASSSGQGAQETQYF. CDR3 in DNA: TGTGCCAGCAGCTCGGGACAGGGGGCCCAAGAGACCCAGTACTTC.

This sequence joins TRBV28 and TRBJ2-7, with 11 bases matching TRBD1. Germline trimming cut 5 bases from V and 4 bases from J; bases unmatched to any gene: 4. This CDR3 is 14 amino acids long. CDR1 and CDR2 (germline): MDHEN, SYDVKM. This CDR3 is CASSRWDRGYEQYF. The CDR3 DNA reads TGTGCCAGCAGTAGGTGGGACAGGGGGTACGAGCAGTACTTC.

The CDR3 coding sequence is TGTGCCAGCGGTCCTATAGCGGGAGGGGGCCCAGATACGCAGTATTTT. It specifies CASGPIAGGGPDTQYF. This chain connects TRBV7-6 to TRBJ2-3; TRBD2 agrees at 11 bases. The CDR3 is made up of 16 amino acids. The V and J ends lost 8 bases and 4 bases, in that order; junction bases with no gene match: 11. CDR1 SGHVS and CDR2 FNYEAQ come from the germline V gene.

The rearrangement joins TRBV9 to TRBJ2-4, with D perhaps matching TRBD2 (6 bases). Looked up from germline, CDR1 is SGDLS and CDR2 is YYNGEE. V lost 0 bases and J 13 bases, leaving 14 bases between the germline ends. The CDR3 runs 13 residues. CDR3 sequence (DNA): TGTGCCAGCAGCGTAGTCAACGGAGGGGTACAGTACTTC. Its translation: CASSVVNGGVQYF.

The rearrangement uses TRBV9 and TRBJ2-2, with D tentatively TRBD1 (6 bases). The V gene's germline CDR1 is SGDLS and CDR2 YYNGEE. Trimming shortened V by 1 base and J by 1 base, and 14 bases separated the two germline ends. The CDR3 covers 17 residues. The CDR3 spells CASSVNPPDRNTGELFF. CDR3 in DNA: TGTGCCAGCAGCGTAAATCCCCCGGACAGGAACACCGGGGAGCTGTTTTTT.

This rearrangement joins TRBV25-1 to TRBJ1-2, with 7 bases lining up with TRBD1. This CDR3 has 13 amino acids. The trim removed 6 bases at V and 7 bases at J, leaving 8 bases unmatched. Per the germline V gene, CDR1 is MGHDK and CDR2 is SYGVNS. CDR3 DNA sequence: TGTGCCAGCAGCTCCTCCAGGGGGTTTGGCTACACCTTC. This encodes CASSSSRGFGYTF.

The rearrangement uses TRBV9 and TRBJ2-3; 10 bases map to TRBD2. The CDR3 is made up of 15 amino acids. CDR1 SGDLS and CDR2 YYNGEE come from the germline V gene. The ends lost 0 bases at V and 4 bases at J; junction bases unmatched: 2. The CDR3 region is CASSVGLAGADTQYF. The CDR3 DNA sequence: TGTGCCAGCAGCGTAGGCCTAGCGGGAGCAGATACGCAGTATTTT. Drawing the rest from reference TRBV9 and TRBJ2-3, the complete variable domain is DSGVTQTPKHLITATGQRVTLRCSPRSGDLSVYWYQQSLDQGLQFLIQYYNGEERAKGNILERFSAQQFPDLHSELNLSSLELGDSALYFCASSVGLAGADTQYFGPGTRLTVL.